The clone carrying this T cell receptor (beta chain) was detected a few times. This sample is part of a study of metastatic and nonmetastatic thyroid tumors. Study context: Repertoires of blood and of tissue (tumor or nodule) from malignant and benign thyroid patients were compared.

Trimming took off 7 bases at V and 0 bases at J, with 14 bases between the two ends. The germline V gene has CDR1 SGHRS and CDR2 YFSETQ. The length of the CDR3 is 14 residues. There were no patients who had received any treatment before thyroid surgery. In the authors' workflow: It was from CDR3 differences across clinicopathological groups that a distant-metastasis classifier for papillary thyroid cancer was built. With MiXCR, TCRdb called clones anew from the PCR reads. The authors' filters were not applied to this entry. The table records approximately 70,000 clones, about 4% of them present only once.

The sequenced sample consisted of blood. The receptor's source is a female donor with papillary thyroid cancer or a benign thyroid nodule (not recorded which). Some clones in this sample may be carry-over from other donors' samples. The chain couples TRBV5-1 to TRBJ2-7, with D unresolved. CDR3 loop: CASGPDGNSYEQYF. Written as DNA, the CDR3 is TGCGCCAGCGGGCCCGACGGTAACTCCTACGAGCAGTACTTC.